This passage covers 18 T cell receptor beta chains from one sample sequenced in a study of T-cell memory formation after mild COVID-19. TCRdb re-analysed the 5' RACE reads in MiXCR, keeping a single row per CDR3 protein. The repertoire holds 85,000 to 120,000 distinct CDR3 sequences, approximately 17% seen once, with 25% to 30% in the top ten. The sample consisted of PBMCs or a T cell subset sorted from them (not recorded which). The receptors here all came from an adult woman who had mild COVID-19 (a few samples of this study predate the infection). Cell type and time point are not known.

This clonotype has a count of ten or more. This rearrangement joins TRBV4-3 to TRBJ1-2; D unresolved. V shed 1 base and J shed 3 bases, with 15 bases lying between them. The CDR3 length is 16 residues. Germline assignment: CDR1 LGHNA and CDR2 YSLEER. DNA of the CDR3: TGCGCCAGCAGCCAAGCCCGGTATTGGTCGGACTATGGCTACACCTTC. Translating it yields CASSQARYWSDYGYTF.

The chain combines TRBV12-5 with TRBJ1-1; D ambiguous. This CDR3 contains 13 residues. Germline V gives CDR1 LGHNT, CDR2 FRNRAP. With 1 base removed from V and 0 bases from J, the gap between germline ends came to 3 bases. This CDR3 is CASGLGMNTEAFF. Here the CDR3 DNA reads TGTGCTAGTGGTTTGGGTATGAACACTGAAGCTTTCTTT.

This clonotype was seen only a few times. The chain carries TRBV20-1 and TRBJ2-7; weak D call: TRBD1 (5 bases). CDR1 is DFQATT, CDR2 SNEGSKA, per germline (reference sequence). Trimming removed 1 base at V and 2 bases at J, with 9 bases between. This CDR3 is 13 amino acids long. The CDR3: CSARAQATYEQYF. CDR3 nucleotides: TGCAGTGCTAGAGCACAGGCAACCTACGAGCAGTACTTC.

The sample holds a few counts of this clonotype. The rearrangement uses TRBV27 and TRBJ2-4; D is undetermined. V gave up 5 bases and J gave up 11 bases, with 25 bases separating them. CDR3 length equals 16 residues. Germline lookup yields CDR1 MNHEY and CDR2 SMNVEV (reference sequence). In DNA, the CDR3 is TGTGCCAGCAGTCCCCTGGAGAGCCGACGTTTAGGTCTTCAGTACTTC. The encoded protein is CASSPLESRRLGLQYF.

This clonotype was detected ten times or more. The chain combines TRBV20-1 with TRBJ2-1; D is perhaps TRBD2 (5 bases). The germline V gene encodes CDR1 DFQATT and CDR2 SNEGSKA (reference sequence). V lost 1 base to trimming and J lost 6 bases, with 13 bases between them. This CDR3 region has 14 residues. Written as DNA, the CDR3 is TGCAGTGCTAGAGTCAGAGGGATAAGCAATGAGCAGTTCTTC. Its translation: CSARVRGISNEQFF.

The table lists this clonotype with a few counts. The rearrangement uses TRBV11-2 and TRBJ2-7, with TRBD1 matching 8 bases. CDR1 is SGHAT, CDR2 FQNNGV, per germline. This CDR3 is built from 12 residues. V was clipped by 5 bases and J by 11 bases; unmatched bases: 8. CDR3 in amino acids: CASSHPPGQEYF. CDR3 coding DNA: TGTGCCAGCAGCCACCCCCCGGGACAGGAGTACTTC.

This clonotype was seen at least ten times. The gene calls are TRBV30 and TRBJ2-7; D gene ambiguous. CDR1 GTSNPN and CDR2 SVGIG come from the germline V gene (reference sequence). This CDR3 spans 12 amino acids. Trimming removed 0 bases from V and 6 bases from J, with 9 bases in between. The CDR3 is CAWSVPPIEQYF. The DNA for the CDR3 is TGTGCCTGGAGTGTACCCCCCATCGAGCAGTACTTC.

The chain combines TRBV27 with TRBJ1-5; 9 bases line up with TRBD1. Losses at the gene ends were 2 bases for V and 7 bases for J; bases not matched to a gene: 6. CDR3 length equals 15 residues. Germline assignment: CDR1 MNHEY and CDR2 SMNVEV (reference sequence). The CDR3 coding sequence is TGTGCCAGCAGTTTAATGAGACAGGGGGGCCAGCCCCAGCATTTT. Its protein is CASSLMRQGGQPQHF.

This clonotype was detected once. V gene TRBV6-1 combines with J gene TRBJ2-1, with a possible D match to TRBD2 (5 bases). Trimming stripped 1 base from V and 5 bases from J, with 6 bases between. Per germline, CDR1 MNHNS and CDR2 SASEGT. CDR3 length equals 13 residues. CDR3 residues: CASSEERNNEQFF. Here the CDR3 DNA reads TGTGCCAGCAGTGAAGAGCGGAACAATGAGCAGTTCTTC.

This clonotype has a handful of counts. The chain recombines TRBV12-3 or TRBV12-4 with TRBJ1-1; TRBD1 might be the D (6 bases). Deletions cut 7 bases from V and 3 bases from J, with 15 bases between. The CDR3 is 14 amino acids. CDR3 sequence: CASTPWGRDTEAFF. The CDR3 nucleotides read TGTGCCAGCACCCCCTGGGGGCGGGACACTGAAGCTTTCTTT.

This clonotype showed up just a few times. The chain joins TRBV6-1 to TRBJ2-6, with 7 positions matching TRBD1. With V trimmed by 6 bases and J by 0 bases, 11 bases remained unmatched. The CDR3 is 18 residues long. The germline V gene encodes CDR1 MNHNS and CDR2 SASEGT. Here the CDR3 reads CASRARTGTSSGANVLTF. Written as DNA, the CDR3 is TGTGCCAGCAGGGCCCGGACAGGAACTAGCTCTGGGGCCAACGTCCTGACTTTC.

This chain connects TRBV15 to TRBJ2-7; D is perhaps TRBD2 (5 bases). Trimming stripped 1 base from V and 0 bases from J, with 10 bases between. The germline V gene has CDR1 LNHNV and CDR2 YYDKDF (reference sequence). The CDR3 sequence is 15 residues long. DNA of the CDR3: TGTGCCACCAGCAGAGTCCCGGGAAGCTCCTACGAGCAGTACTTC. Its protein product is CATSRVPGSSYEQYF.

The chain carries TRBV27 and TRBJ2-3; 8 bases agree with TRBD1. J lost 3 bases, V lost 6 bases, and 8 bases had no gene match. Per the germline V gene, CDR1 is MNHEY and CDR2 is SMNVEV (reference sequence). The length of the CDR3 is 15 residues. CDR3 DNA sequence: TGTGCCAGCAGGCGACAGGGGTACATGACAGATACGCAGTATTTT. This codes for CASRRQGYMTDTQYF.

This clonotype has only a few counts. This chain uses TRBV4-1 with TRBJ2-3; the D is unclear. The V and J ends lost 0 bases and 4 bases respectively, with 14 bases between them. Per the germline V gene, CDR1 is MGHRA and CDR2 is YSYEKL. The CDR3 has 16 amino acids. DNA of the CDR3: TGCGCCAGCAGCCAAGAAGTCCAGGAGCCCGCAGATACGCAGTATTTT. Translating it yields CASSQEVQEPADTQYF.

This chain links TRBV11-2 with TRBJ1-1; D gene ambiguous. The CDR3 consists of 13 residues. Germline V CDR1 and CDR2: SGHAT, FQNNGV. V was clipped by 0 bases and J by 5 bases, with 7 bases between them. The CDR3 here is CASSLDVSTEAFF. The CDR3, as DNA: TGTGCCAGCAGCTTAGATGTCAGTACTGAAGCTTTCTTT.

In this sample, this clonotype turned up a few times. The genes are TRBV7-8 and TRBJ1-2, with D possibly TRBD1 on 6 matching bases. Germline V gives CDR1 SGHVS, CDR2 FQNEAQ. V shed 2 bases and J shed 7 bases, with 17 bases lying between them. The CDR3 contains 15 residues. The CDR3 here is CASSLLQGPESGYTF. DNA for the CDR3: TGTGCCAGCAGCTTATTACAGGGTCCTGAGAGTGGCTACACCTTC. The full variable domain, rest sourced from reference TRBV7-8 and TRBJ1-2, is GAGVSQSPRYKVAKRGQDVALRCDPISGHVSLFWYQQALGQGPEFLTYFQNEAQLDKSGLPSDRFFAERPEGSVSTLKIQRTQQEDSAVYLCASSLLQGPESGYTFGSGTRLTVV.

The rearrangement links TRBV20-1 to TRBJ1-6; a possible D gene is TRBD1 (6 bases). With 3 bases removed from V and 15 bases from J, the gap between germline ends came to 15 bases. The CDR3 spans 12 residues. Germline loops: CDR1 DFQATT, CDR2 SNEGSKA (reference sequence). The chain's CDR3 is CSASDHRDILHF. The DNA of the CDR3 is TGCAGTGCTAGCGATCACCGGGACATCCTCCACTTT.

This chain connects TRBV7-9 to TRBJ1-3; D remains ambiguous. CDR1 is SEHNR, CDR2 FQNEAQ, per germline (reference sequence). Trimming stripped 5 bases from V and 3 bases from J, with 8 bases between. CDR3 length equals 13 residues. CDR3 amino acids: CASSPRYGNTIYF. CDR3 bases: TGTGCCAGCAGCCCTCGCTATGGAAACACCATATATTTT.